Each of the 21 T cell receptor beta chains below was sequenced from the same sample in a study of T cell changes during pregnancy in multiple sclerosis. Method: immunoSEQ multiplex PCR; TCRdb's copy keeps in-frame clones and lacks some. The repertoire holds around 61,000 clones, approximately 90% seen once, with around 0.85% in the top ten. Sequencing used peripheral blood, obtained in the first trimester of pregnancy. Source of these receptors: a female donor in good health, enrolled as a control in a pregnancy study.

The V and J genes are TRBV19 and TRBJ2-7, with D perhaps TRBD1 (6 bases). V lost 5 bases and J 3 bases, leaving 11 bases between the germline ends. Germline V CDR1 and CDR2: LNHDA, SQIVND (reference sequence). The CDR3 runs to 13 residues. CDR3 amino acids: CASSSGASYEQYF. The CDR3 DNA sequence: TGTGCCAGTAGTTCAGGGGCCAGCTACGAGCAGTACTTC.

The chain combines TRBV6-6 with TRBJ2-7; 7 bases map to TRBD2. The CDR3 length is 11 residues. Germline V gene sequence: CDR1 MNHNY, CDR2 SVGAGI (reference sequence). The V gene end was trimmed by 6 bases and the J gene end by 9 bases; junction bases not matched to a gene: 5. CDR3: CASRGGEGQYF. The CDR3 DNA follows: TGTGCCAGCAGGGGCGGGGAGGGGCAGTACTTC.

V and J are TRBV15 and TRBJ2-5; D is uncertain. Germline-derived CDR1 and CDR2 are LNHNV and YYDKDF (reference sequence). This CDR3 spans 14 amino acids. Trimming pared 0 bases from V and 9 bases from J, leaving 14 bases between. CDR3 in DNA: TGTGCCACCAGCAGAGACGACTCTCAGAGCCCCCAGTACTTC. Translation gives CATSRDDSQSPQYF.

The chain joins TRBV27 to TRBJ1-5; D call uncertain. This CDR3 has 13 amino acids. V was cut by 4 bases and J by 3 bases, with 7 bases left in between. Germline V gene lookup returns CDR1 MNHEY and CDR2 SMNVEV (reference sequence). CDR3 DNA: TGTGCCAGCAGTTGGCAGTACAATCAGCCCCAGCATTTT. Residues: CASSWQYNQPQHF.

This rearrangement joins TRBV19 to TRBJ1-2; possible D gene TRBD1, 5 bases. CDR1 and CDR2 (germline): LNHDA, SQIVND (reference sequence). The CDR3 extends over 17 amino acids. Trimming took off 6 bases at V and 6 bases at J, with 26 bases between the two ends. Here the CDR3 reads CASSQRQRGKVIHGYTF. CDR3 in DNA: TGTGCCAGTAGCCAACGGCAAAGGGGTAAAGTAATCCATGGCTACACCTTC.

The rearrangement joins TRBV5-6 to TRBJ1-1; a weak D match, TRBD1 (6 bases). This CDR3 is 15 amino acids long. V lost 7 bases and J 2 bases, leaving 18 bases between the germline ends. Germline CDR1 is SGHDT and CDR2 is YYEEEE. The CDR3 DNA reads TGTGCCAGCGGAAACCTCTTACAGGGTAACACTGAAGCTTTCTTT. Protein product: CASGNLLQGNTEAFF. The full variable domain, with the rest looked up from reference TRBV5-6 and TRBJ1-1, is DAGVTQSPTHLIKTRGQQVTLRCSPKSGHDTVSWYQQALGQGPQFIFQYYEEEERQRGNFPDRFSGHQFPNYSSELNVNALLLGDSALYLCASGNLLQGNTEAFFGQGTRLTVV.

The chain employs TRBV5-5 and TRBJ2-6; tentatively, D is TRBD1 (6 bases). The ends were cut back, 0 bases at V and 4 bases at J, with 11 bases in the middle. The CDR3 extends over 16 amino acids. Looked up from germline, CDR1 is SGHKS and CDR2 is YYEKEE (reference sequence). The CDR3 loop is CASSLEGDLGANVLTF. The CDR3, as DNA: TGTGCCAGCAGCTTGGAGGGGGATTTGGGGGCCAACGTCCTGACTTTC.

The gene calls are TRBV7-9 and TRBJ1-6, with 10 positions matching TRBD1. The trim removed 1 base at V and 8 bases at J, leaving 11 bases unmatched. Germline V gene lookup returns CDR1 SEHNR and CDR2 FQNEAQ (reference sequence). The CDR3 runs to 18 residues. CDR3 sequence (DNA): TGTGCCAGCAGCTTAGTTGGTTTCTTGGGACAGGGGCATTCACCCCTCCACTTT. This sequence encodes CASSLVGFLGQGHSPLHF.

The rearrangement links TRBV7-2 to TRBJ2-6; 8 bases line up with TRBD1. CDR3 size: 16 residues. V gave up 5 bases and J gave up 4 bases; unmatched junction bases: 7. Per germline, CDR1 SGHTA and CDR2 FQGNSA. The CDR3 reads CASSRQGSFGANVLTF. CDR3 sequence (DNA): TGTGCCAGCAGCCGACAGGGGTCCTTCGGGGCCAACGTCCTGACTTTC.

The rearrangement uses TRBV6-1 and TRBJ2-7; perhaps TRBD2 as D (6 bases). Trimming left V 7 bases short and J 3 bases short, with 19 bases between. This CDR3 comprises 15 residues. CDR1 MNHNS and CDR2 SASEGT come from the germline V gene. The CDR3 bases are TGTGCCAGCATCCTACAACTCACCGGGAGCTACGAGCAGTACTTC. Its translation is CASILQLTGSYEQYF.

This chain joins TRBV7-9 and TRBJ2-7; D perhaps matches TRBD2 (5 bases). V gave up 1 base and J gave up 2 bases, with 6 bases separating them. The CDR3 is made up of 13 amino acids. Germline CDR1 is SEHNR and CDR2 is FQNEAQ (reference sequence). CDR3 protein: CASSLVGTYEQYF. The DNA for the CDR3 is TGTGCCAGCAGCTTAGTCGGGACCTACGAGCAGTACTTC.

This clone turned up a few times. This rearrangement joins TRBV7-9 to TRBJ1-5; 7 bases match TRBD1. V lost 5 bases, J lost 4 bases, and 8 bases stayed unmatched. Per the germline V gene, CDR1 is SEHNR and CDR2 is FQNEAQ (reference sequence). This CDR3 comprises 15 residues. As DNA, the CDR3 is TGTGCCAGCAGCGAGGGACAGTATGGAAATCAGCCCCAGCATTTT. It encodes CASSEGQYGNQPQHF.

The chain couples TRBV2 to TRBJ1-3, with 9 bases matching TRBD1. This CDR3 region has 15 residues. V lost 7 bases to trimming and J lost 2 bases; unmatched junction nucleotides: 6. Germline V gene sequence: CDR1 SNHLY, CDR2 FYNNEI. The CDR3 nucleotides read TGTGCCAGCATGGGACAGGGTATCCCTGGAAACACCATATATTTT. It is translated as CASMGQGIPGNTIYF.

The rearrangement links TRBV5-1 to TRBJ2-3; D uncertain. The CDR3 is made up of 12 amino acids. V lost 4 bases and J lost 0, with 3 bases in between. Germline CDR1 SGHRS, CDR2 YFSETQ. The CDR3 nucleotides are TGCGCCAGCAGCCTTAGCACAGATACGCAGTATTTT. This sequence encodes CASSLSTDTQYF.

Points on this clone: The same CDR3 arises from other DNA sequences in this sample as well. This chain connects TRBV7-3 to TRBJ1-1; D uncertain. The CDR3 runs to 13 residues. Trimming took 1 base from V and 1 from J, leaving 4 bases between them. Per the germline V gene, CDR1 is SGHTA and CDR2 is FQGTGA. The CDR3 loop is CASSLSENTEAFF. The DNA for the CDR3 is TGTGCCAGCAGCTTAAGCGAGAACACTGAAGCTTTCTTT.

This clone was found once. This chain links TRBV25-1 with TRBJ2-7; 10 bases map to TRBD1. This CDR3 has 15 amino acids. The germline CDR1 and CDR2 sequences are MGHDK and SYGVNS. V was pared by 0 bases and J by 6 bases, with 5 bases of the junction left unmatched. CDR3: CASSEYETGGAEQYF. The CDR3 nucleotides read TGTGCCAGCAGTGAATACGAGACAGGGGGCGCCGAGCAGTACTTC.

The chain recombines TRBV15 with TRBJ2-3; no clear D gene. The germline V gene encodes CDR1 LNHNV and CDR2 YYDKDF (reference sequence). The CDR3 covers 14 residues. Trimming pared 0 bases from V and 8 bases from J, leaving 12 bases between. The CDR3 DNA follows: TGTGCCACCAGCAGAGACATTAGTGTCGGTACGCAGTATTTT. Translated, it gives CATSRDISVGTQYF.

The chain is built from TRBV13 and TRBJ2-7; 11 bases are a match to TRBD2. The CDR3 is made up of 15 amino acids. V trimming: 5 bases; J trimming: 3 bases; junction bases outside the gene matches: 6. CDR1 PRHDT and CDR2 FYEKMQ come from the germline V gene (reference sequence). The CDR3, as DNA: TGTGCCAGCAGCCTAGCGGGGGGAGGAGTCTACGAGCAGTACTTC. This encodes CASSLAGGGVYEQYF.

The chain couples TRBV28 to TRBJ1-3; weak D call: TRBD1 (6 bases). The CDR3 is made up of 15 amino acids. The V end lost 6 bases, the J end lost 0 bases, and 12 bases lay between the germline ends. From germline, CDR1 is MDHEN and CDR2 SYDVKM. CDR3 loop: CASRPQTGSGNTIYF. The CDR3 bases are TGTGCCAGCAGGCCCCAGACAGGCTCTGGAAACACCATATATTTT.

The V and J genes are TRBV15 and TRBJ1-6, with D unclear. Germline CDR1 reads LNHNV; CDR2 reads YYDKDF (reference sequence). The CDR3 is 15 amino acids. V lost 0 bases and J lost 7, with 10 bases in between. This chain's CDR3 is CATSRETVGNSPLHF. CDR3 sequence (DNA): TGTGCCACCAGCAGAGAGACCGTGGGCAATTCACCCCTCCACTTT.

The rearrangement links TRBV2 to TRBJ2-1, with a weak D call TRBD2 (6 bases). CDR1 is SNHLY, CDR2 FYNNEI, per germline. V was shortened by 6 bases and J by 0 bases, with 18 bases between the two germline ends. This CDR3 is built from 17 residues. For the CDR3, the DNA is TGTGCCAGCAGGGAGGGAGCCCTTGTCCTCTCCTACAATGAGCAGTTCTTC. Protein product: CASREGALVLSYNEQFF.